Sequencing of this TCR beta chain was carried out in a study of T-cell memory formation after mild COVID-19. Study summary: Largely, TCR clusters stayed within a single donor.

TCRdb called the 5' RACE reads again in MiXCR, with one record for every CDR3 protein. The data hold about 560,000 distinct CDR3 sequences, with approximately 15% observed a single time. Study findings and constraints: The authors left the SARS-CoV-2 specificity of second-wave clones peaking on day 37 unconfirmed.

V was cut by 1 base and J by 3 bases, with 7 bases left in between. The CDR3 contains 14 residues. This clonotype was seen a few times. Its antigen remains unknown. The sequencing input was PBMCs or a T cell subset sorted from them (not recorded which). This clonotype originated in an adult woman who had mild COVID-19 (a few samples of this study predate the infection). Cell type and time point are not known. The chain employs TRBV12-3 or TRBV12-4 and TRBJ1-3, with D hard to call. The CDR3 is CASSLVLSGNTIYF. The CDR3 DNA sequence: TGTGCCAGCAGTTTAGTACTTAGTGGAAACACCATATATTTT.